This section outlines one T cell receptor beta chain sequence together with its context. The data were produced by immunoSEQ multiplex PCR, yet TCRdb's version contains in-frame clones alone and is incomplete. The data hold 300,000 to 400,000 clones, with 85% observed a single time. This specimen belongs to a study of Ad26.COV2.S vaccination and SARS-CoV-2 variants. Treatment described: about 20 received Ad26.COV2.S at low or high dose, single or two shots; roughly 5 received placebo; per-sample allocation not given. On day 63 after the first injection, vaccine and placebo recipients gave samples. This CDR3 spans 13 amino acids. From germline, CDR1 is MNHEY and CDR2 SVGAGI. After removal of 6 bases from V and 8 bases from J, the junction contained 6 bases not matched to a gene.

The chain is built from TRBV6-5 and TRBJ1-4; 7 bases align to TRBD1. This specimen consisted of peripheral blood, obtained in a trial of Ad26.COV2.S vaccine versus placebo. The sequence derives from a person between 18 and 65 years old who received the Ad26.COV2.S COVID-19 vaccine or a placebo. CDR3 bases: TGTGCCAGCAGGAGGGGGCTCGGGGAAAAACTGTTTTTT. As protein: CASRRGLGEKLFF.